The clone carrying this T cell receptor beta chain was detected ten times or more. Its antigen is not known. This record comes from a study of T-cell memory formation after mild COVID-19. About the research overall: The TCR clusters were mostly specific to one donor.

Each CDR3 protein gets one entry after TCRdb re-called the 5' RACE reads with MiXCR. The table shows approximately 300,000 distinct CDR3 sequences, with roughly a fifth occurring only once. Notes on the study in general: CM and EM subsets held most contracting CD4+ clones; EMRA held CD8+ ones. The pre-infection memory compartment contained some responding clones, suggesting cross-reactive memory joined.

Germline values: CDR1 SGHTA, CDR2 FQGNSA. Trimming left V 5 bases short and J 0 bases short, with 16 bases between. This CDR3 is 17 amino acids long. The chain is built from TRBV7-2 and TRBJ2-2; D might be TRBD1 (6 bases). The sequencing input was PBMCs or a T cell subset sorted from them (not recorded which). The clonotype comes from a man younger than 30 who had mild COVID-19 (a few samples of this study predate the infection). Cell type and time point are not known. The CDR3 loop is CASSAQPGQTNTGELFF. The CDR3 coding sequence is TGTGCCAGCAGCGCACAGCCGGGACAAACGAACACCGGGGAGCTGTTTTTT.